The 23 T cell receptor beta chains listed next were all sequenced from one sample in a study of blood T cell repertoires in COVID-19. The data were produced by immunoSEQ multiplex PCR, yet TCRdb's version contains in-frame clones alone and is incomplete. Among about 320,000 clones listed, roughly nine tenths were seen once. Sequencing used PBMCs or T cells enriched from blood (not recorded which). Every receptor here comes from a man aged 55 to 70 who had recovered from COVID-19.

As to this clone: Different DNA sequences within this sample yield the same CDR3. The V and J genes are TRBV15 and TRBJ1-1; D gene uncertain. Germline V gene sequence: CDR1 LNHNV, CDR2 YYDKDF (reference sequence). This CDR3 contains 12 residues. V lost 5 bases and J 2 bases, leaving 6 bases between the germline ends. CDR3 nucleotide sequence: TGTGCCACCAGCGGCAGAAACACTGAAGCTTTCTTT. It specifies CATSGRNTEAFF.

This sequence joins TRBV5-4 and TRBJ2-3; D might be TRBD2 (6 bases). V lost 4 bases and J lost 0, with 9 bases in between. CDR3 size: 14 residues. Germline loops: CDR1 SGHNT, CDR2 YYREEE (reference sequence). The CDR3 DNA reads TGTGCCAGCAGCAAGGACTACAGCACAGATACGCAGTATTTT. Amino acids: CASSKDYSTDTQYF.

V usage is TRBV5-1 and J usage is TRBJ2-5; TRBD2 agrees at 8 bases. The CDR3 length is 14 residues. Germline V CDR1 and CDR2: SGHRS, YFSETQ. V dropped 5 bases and J dropped 2; count of bases not matched to a gene: 5. CDR3 in amino acids: CASRSGLAQETQYF. The CDR3 DNA follows: TGCGCCAGCAGGAGTGGACTAGCTCAAGAGACCCAGTACTTC.

This rearrangement joins TRBV28 to TRBJ2-1; 9 nucleotides align to TRBD2. The CDR3 extends over 14 amino acids. The germline CDR1 and CDR2 sequences are MDHEN and SYDVKM. J gave up 4 bases and V 6 bases, and 4 bases lay outside the gene matches. This chain's CDR3 is CASRGTSNYNEQFF. The CDR3 DNA reads as TGTGCCAGCAGAGGGACTAGCAATTACAATGAGCAGTTCTTC.

The genes are TRBV18 and TRBJ2-7; 10 bases are a match to TRBD2. CDR3 length equals 15 residues. CDR1 KGHSH and CDR2 LQKENI come from the germline V gene. V was pared by 3 bases and J by 4 bases, with 6 bases of the junction left unmatched. The CDR3 bases are TGTGCCAGCTCACCTCTAGCGGGAGAGTTGTACGAGCAGTACTTC. Amino acid sequence: CASSPLAGELYEQYF.

The chain joins TRBV27 to TRBJ1-2, with 9 bases aligning to TRBD1. The CDR3 sequence is 16 residues long. Germline assignment: CDR1 MNHEY and CDR2 SMNVEV (reference sequence). Losses at the gene ends were 6 bases for V and 8 bases for J; bases not matched to a gene: 16. The CDR3 DNA reads as TGTGCCAGCAGGCCCTCTAAGGGACAGGGTTTCGACGGCTACACCTTC. Its translation is CASRPSKGQGFDGYTF.

The chain couples TRBV4-1 to TRBJ1-5, with a possible D match to TRBD1 (6 bases). This CDR3 is built from 14 residues. The germline CDR1 and CDR2 sequences are MGHRA and YSYEKL. V lost 6 bases, J lost 3 bases, and 12 bases lay in between. The DNA for the CDR3 is TGCGCCAGCAGTCAAACAGGGATCAATCAGCCCCAGCATTTT. Translation: CASSQTGINQPQHF.

The CDR3 spells CASSQTGSTNEKLFF. CDR3 nucleotide sequence: TGCGCCAGCAGTCAAACAGGATCAACTAATGAAAAACTGTTTTTT. The chain combines TRBV5-1 with TRBJ1-4; the D gene is possibly TRBD1 (5 bases). The CDR3 runs to 15 residues. V was clipped by 5 bases and J by 0 bases, with 11 bases between them. CDR1 is SGHRS and CDR2 is YFSETQ in the germline V gene.

This chain joins TRBV25-1 and TRBJ2-6; D call uncertain. CDR3 length equals 14 residues. Trimming pared 3 bases from V and 0 bases from J, leaving 3 bases between. Germline lookup yields CDR1 MGHDK and CDR2 SYGVNS. This chain's CDR3 is CASSDISGANVLTF. DNA of the CDR3: TGTGCCAGCAGTGATATCTCTGGGGCCAACGTCCTGACTTTC.

The chain links TRBV6-5 to TRBJ1-5; possible D gene TRBD1, 6 bases. Germline V gene lookup returns CDR1 MNHEY and CDR2 SVGAGI. Trimming took off 6 bases at V and 2 bases at J, with 11 bases between the two ends. The CDR3 is made up of 14 amino acids. The CDR3 DNA follows: TGTGCCAGCAGCGACAACAGGGGCAATCAGCCCCAGCATTTT. It is translated as CASSDNRGNQPQHF.

V gene TRBV19 combines with J gene TRBJ2-7; TRBD2 matches 7 bases. The CDR3 is 15 residues long. CDR1 and CDR2 from the germline V gene are LNHDA and SQIVND (reference sequence). Losses at the gene ends were 4 bases for V and 3 bases for J; bases not matched to a gene: 9. The CDR3 region has the DNA TGTGCCAGTAGTAGTGCGAGCGGGGAGCGCTACGAGCAGTACTTC. Residues: CASSSASGERYEQYF.

The genes are TRBV11-2 and TRBJ2-5; 7 positions agree with TRBD1. This CDR3 has 19 residues. V shed 5 bases, J shed 1 base, and the junction held 19 bases outside the gene matches. Germline CDR1 reads SGHAT; CDR2 reads FQNNGV. The CDR3 DNA reads TGTGCCAGCAGCCCCGACAGGGCCGGATACCAAGCCCGCCAAGAGACCCAGTACTTC. Translation gives CASSPDRAGYQARQETQYF.

The chain joins TRBV5-1 to TRBJ2-7; 14 positions agree with TRBD2. V lost 2 bases to trimming and J lost 4 bases; unmatched junction nucleotides: 11. The CDR3 covers 18 residues. CDR1 and CDR2 from the germline V gene are SGHRS and YFSETQ. The CDR3 DNA follows: TGCGCCAGCAGCTTAAACAGCGGGACTAGCGGGAGCTTTTACGAGCAGTACTTC. It specifies CASSLNSGTSGSFYEQYF.

In this sample, this clone turned up once. The CDR3 sequence: CASSETGRSPYEQYF. DNA for the CDR3: TGTGCCAGCAGTGAAACAGGGCGTTCTCCCTACGAGCAGTACTTC. The rearrangement joins TRBV2 to TRBJ2-7; D is possibly TRBD1 (6 bases). In germline, CDR1 is SNHLY, CDR2 FYNNEI. The CDR3 is 15 amino acids. V shed 2 bases and J shed 2 bases, with 13 bases lying between them. The variable domain in full, with the rest retrieved from reference TRBV2 and TRBJ2-7, is EPEVTQTPSHQVTQMGQEVILRCVPISNHLYFYWYRQILGQKVEFLVSFYNNEISEKSEIFDDQFSVERPDGSNFTLKIRSTKLEDSAMYFCASSETGRSPYEQYFGPGTRLTVT.

The rearrangement uses TRBV6-5 and TRBJ1-3; TRBD1 agrees at 9 bases. CDR3 size: 16 residues. Germline V CDR1 and CDR2: MNHEY, SVGAGI. V lost 4 bases to trimming and J lost 7 bases; unmatched junction nucleotides: 11. CDR3 sequence (DNA): TGTGCCAGCAGTTTCAGGGGGACAGGGACCCGGAACACCATATATTTT. It translates to CASSFRGTGTRNTIYF.

DNA of the CDR3: TGTGCCTGGAGTGTATTCTGGACAGGGCAGACTGGGGCCAACGTCCTGACTTTC. It encodes CAWSVFWTGQTGANVLTF. The chain is built from TRBV30 and TRBJ2-6; 8 positions agree with TRBD1. After removal of 0 bases from V and 2 bases from J, the junction contained 9 bases not matched to a gene. Germline V lookup: CDR1 GTSNPN, CDR2 SVGIG (reference sequence). CDR3 length: 18 amino acids.

Details on this clone: A junction boundary mismatches the germline segment, possibly from a read error. This rearrangement joins TRBV6-1 to TRBJ1-4, with no clear D. CDR1 is MNHNS, CDR2 SASEGT, per germline. CDR3 length: 14 amino acids. Here the CDR3 DNA reads TGTGCCAGCACTGAACGAGGGCCTAATGAAAAACTGTTTTTT. Its translation: CASTERGPNEKLFF.

The rearrangement joins TRBV29-1 to TRBJ2-1, with 12 nucleotides matching TRBD1. The CDR3 has 13 residues. V was pared by 7 bases and J by 6 bases, with 4 bases of the junction left unmatched. Per germline, CDR1 SQVTM and CDR2 ANQGSEA. The CDR3 here is CSGEGQGANEQFF. CDR3 DNA sequence: TGCAGCGGGGAGGGACAGGGGGCCAATGAGCAGTTCTTC.

The chain links TRBV28 to TRBJ2-7; the D gene is possibly TRBD2 (6 bases). Looked up from germline, CDR1 is MDHEN and CDR2 is SYDVKM. Between the trimmed V and J ends, which lost 5 bases and 7 bases, there was a span of 24 bases. The CDR3 loop spans 16 amino acids. The CDR3: CASSGSSASDAGEQYF. Written as DNA, the CDR3 is TGTGCCAGCAGTGGCTCCTCCGCGTCGGATGCGGGGGAGCAGTACTTC.

The V gene is TRBV14, the J gene TRBJ1-6; D gene unclear. From germline, CDR1 is SGHDN and CDR2 FVKESK. The CDR3 spans 14 residues. Deletions cut 4 bases from V and 0 bases from J, with 4 bases between. CDR3 DNA: TGTGCCAGCAGCCCTCTCTCCTATAATTCACCCCTCCACTTT. Amino acid sequence: CASSPLSYNSPLHF.

The CDR3 DNA reads as TGTGCCACCAGTGATTCCCGACAGTTCAACTATGGCTACACCTTC. It codes for CATSDSRQFNYGYTF. The chain joins TRBV24-1 to TRBJ1-2; a weak D match, TRBD1 (5 bases). V lost 2 bases, J lost 2 bases, and 11 bases lay in between. The CDR3 contains 15 residues. CDR1 KGHDR and CDR2 SFDVKD come from the germline V gene.

The rearrangement uses TRBV5-1 and TRBJ2-3, with TRBD1 identical over 11 bases. Germline lookup yields CDR1 SGHRS and CDR2 YFSETQ. With 0 bases clipped from V and 6 bases from J, the junction kept 6 bases outside the gene matches. This CDR3 has 16 amino acids. Here the CDR3 reads CASSLVGTGGGDTQYF. The CDR3 coding sequence is TGCGCCAGCAGCTTGGTCGGGACAGGGGGTGGCGATACGCAGTATTTT.

The chain is built from TRBV11-2 and TRBJ2-7; 7 bases agree with TRBD1. Per the germline V gene, CDR1 is SGHAT and CDR2 is FQNNGV. The CDR3 sequence is 14 residues long. With 6 bases clipped from V and 1 base from J, the junction kept 6 bases outside the gene matches. The CDR3 DNA reads TGTGCCAGCAGGACAGGGATTCTTTCCTACGAGCAGTACTTC. Translated, it gives CASRTGILSYEQYF.